The clone carrying this TCR beta chain was recorded many times. The sample comes from a study of blood T cells in healthy people across ages. V shed 8 bases and J 2 bases; nucleotides not matched to a gene: 12. This CDR3 has 15 amino acids. In germline, CDR1 is DFQATT, CDR2 SNEGSKA (reference sequence). The use of a sample-barcoded 5' primer and a J-beta primer mix characterized a second PCR of 7 to 11 cycles. One entry per CDR3 protein results from TCRdb running MiXCR on the 5' RACE reads. The repertoire consists of about 1,000,000 distinct CDR3 sequences, with 40% to 50% occurring once and the leading ten covering about 19%.

Input material: blood. This TCR derives from a woman aged 60 to 75 in good health. The chain combines TRBV20-1 with TRBJ2-5; 9 bases fit TRBD2. The CDR3 nucleotides read TGCAGTCTGGAGCGGGGGGATATTCAACAAGAGACCCAGTACTTC. This codes for CSLERGDIQQETQYF.